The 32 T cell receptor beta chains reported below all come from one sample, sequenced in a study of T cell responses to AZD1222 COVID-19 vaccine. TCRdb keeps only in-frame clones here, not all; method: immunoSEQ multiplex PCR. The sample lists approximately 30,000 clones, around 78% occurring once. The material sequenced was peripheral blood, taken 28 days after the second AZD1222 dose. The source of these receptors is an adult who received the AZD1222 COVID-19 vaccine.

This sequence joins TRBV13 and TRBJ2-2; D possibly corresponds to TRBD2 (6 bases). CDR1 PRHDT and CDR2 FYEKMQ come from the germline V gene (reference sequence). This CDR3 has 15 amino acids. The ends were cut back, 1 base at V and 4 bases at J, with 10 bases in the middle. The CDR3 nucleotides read TGTGCCAGCAGCTTAGCGGGAGCTATCACCGGGGAGCTGTTTTTT. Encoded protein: CASSLAGAITGELFF.

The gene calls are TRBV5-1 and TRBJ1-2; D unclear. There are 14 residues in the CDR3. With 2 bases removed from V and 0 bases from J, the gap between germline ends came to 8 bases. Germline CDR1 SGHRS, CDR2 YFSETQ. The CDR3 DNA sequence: TGCGCCAGCAGCTTCGAGGGCACTAACTATGGCTACACCTTC. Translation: CASSFEGTNYGYTF.

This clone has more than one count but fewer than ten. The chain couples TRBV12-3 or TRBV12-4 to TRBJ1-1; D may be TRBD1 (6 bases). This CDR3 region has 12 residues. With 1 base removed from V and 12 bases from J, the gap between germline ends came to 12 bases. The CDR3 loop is CASSLERGATFF. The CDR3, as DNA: TGTGCCAGCAGTTTAGAACGGGGGGCGACTTTCTTT.

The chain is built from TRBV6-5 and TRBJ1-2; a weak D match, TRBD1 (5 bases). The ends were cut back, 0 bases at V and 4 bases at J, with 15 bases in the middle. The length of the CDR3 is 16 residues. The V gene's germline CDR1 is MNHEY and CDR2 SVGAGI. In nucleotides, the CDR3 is TGTGCCAGCAGTTACTCGAATTTTCACAGGCTCTATGGCTACACCTTC. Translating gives CASSYSNFHRLYGYTF.

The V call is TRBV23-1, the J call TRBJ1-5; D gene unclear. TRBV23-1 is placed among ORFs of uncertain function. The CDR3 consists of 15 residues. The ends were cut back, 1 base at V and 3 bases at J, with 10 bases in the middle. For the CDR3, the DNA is TGCGCCAGCAGTCAATTGGACGGAACCAATCAGCCCCAGCATTTT. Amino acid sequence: CASSQLDGTNQPQHF.

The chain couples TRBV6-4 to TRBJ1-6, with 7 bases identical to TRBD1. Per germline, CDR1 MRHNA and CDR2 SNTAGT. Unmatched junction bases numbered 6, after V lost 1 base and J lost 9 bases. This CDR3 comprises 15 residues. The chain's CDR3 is CASSDFPDRTSPLHF. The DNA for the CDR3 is TGTGCCAGCAGTGACTTCCCGGACAGGACTTCACCCCTCCACTTT.

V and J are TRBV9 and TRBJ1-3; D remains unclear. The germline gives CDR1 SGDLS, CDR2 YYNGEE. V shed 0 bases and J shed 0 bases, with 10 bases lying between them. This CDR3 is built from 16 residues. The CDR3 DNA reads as TGTGCCAGCAGCGTAGGAGAAGCGAGCTCTGGAAACACCATATATTTT. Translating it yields CASSVGEASSGNTIYF. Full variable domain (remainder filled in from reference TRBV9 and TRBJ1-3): DSGVTQTPKHLITATGQRVTLRCSPRSGDLSVYWYQQSLDQGLQFLIQYYNGEERAKGNILERFSAQQFPDLHSELNLSSLELGDSALYFCASSVGEASSGNTIYFGEGSWLTVV.

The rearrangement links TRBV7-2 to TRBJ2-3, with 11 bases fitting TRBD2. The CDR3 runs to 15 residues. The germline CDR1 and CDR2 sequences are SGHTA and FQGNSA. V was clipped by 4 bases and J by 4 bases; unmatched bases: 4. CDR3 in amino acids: CASSYSGGAADTQYF. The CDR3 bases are TGTGCCAGCAGCTATAGCGGGGGGGCGGCAGATACGCAGTATTTT.

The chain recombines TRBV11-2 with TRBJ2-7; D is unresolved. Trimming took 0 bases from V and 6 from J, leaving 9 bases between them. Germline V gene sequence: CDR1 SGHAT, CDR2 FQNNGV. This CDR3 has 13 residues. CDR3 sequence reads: CASSLETAREQYV. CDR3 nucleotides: TGTGCCAGCAGCTTAGAAACCGCGCGCGAGCAGTACGTC.

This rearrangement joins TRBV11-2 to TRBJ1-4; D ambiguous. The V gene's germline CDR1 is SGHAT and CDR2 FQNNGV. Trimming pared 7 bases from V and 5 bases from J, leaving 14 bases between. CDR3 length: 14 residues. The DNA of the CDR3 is TGTGCCAGCACCCCCGAGCTCTCCAATGAAAAACTGTTTTTT. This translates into CASTPELSNEKLFF. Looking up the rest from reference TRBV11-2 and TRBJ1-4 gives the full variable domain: EAGVAQSPRYKIIEKRQSVAFWCNPISGHATLYWYQQILGQGPKLLIQFQNNGVVDDSQLPKDRFSAERLKGVDSTLKIQPAKLEDSAVYLCASTPELSNEKLFFGSGTQLSVL.

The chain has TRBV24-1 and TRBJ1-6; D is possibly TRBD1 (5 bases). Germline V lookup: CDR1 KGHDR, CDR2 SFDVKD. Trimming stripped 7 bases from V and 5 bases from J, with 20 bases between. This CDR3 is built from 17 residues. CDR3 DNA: TGTGCCACCAGACCCCTCGGGGAGGGGAGTAATAATTCACCCCTCCACTTT. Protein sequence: CATRPLGEGSNNSPLHF.

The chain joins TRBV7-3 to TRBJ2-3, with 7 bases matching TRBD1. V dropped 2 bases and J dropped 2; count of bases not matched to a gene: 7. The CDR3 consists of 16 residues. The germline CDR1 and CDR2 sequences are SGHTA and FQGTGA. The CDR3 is CASSLSGTAYTDTQYF. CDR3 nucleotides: TGTGCCAGCAGCTTATCCGGGACAGCGTACACAGATACGCAGTATTTT.

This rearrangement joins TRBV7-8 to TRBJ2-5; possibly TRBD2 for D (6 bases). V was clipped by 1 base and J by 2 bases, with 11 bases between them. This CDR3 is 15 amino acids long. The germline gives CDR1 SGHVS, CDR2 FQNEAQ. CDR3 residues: CASSLVRGRQETQYF. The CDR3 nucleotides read TGTGCCAGCAGCTTAGTTCGAGGGAGGCAAGAGACCCAGTACTTC. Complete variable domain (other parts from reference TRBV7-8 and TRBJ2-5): GAGVSQSPRYKVAKRGQDVALRCDPISGHVSLFWYQQALGQGPEFLTYFQNEAQLDKSGLPSDRFFAERPEGSVSTLKIQRTQQEDSAVYLCASSLVRGRQETQYFGPGTRLLVL.

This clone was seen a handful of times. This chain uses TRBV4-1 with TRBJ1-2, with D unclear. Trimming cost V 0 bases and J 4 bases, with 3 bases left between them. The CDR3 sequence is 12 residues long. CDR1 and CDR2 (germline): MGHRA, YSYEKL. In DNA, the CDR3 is TGCGCCAGCAGCCAAGAATCCTATGGCTACACCTTC. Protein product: CASSQESYGYTF.

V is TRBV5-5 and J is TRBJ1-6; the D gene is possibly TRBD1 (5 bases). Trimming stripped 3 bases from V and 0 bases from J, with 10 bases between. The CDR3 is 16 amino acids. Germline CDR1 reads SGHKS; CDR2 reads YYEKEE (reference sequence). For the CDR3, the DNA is TGTGCCAGCAGCTCACAGGCGAGCTCCTATAATTCACCCCTCCACTTT. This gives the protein CASSSQASSYNSPLHF.

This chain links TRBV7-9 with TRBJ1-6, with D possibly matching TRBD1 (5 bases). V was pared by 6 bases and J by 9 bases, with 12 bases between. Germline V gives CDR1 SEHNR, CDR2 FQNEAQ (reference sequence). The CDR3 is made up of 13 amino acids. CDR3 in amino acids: CASRSGGGSPLHF. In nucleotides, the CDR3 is TGTGCCAGCAGATCTGGGGGAGGTTCACCCCTCCACTTT.

The CDR3 region has the DNA TGTGCCAGCTCACCACGGCCAGTGAACACTGAAGCTTTCTTT. Its protein is CASSPRPVNTEAFF. The chain links TRBV18 to TRBJ1-1, with no clear D. The CDR3 contains 14 residues. V was pared by 1 base and J by 0 bases, with 6 bases between. Germline loops: CDR1 KGHSH, CDR2 LQKENI.

The CDR3 coding sequence is TGTGCCAGTAGTATAGACCTCCGCCCGACAGGACCGCTAGCCAAAAACATTCAGTACTTC. The encoded protein is CASSIDLRPTGPLAKNIQYF. The chain is built from TRBV19 and TRBJ2-4; maybe TRBD1 (6 bases). The CDR3 has 20 amino acids. V was trimmed by 0 bases and J by 0 bases, leaving 21 bases between them. Germline V CDR1 and CDR2: LNHDA, SQIVND (reference sequence).

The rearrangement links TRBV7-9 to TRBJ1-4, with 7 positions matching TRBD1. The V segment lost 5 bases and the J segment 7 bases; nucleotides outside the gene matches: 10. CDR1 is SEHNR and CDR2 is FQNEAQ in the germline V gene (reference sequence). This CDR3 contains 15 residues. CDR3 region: CASSRDRAFREKLFF. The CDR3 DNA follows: TGTGCCAGCAGCCGAGACAGGGCTTTTCGTGAAAAACTGTTTTTT.

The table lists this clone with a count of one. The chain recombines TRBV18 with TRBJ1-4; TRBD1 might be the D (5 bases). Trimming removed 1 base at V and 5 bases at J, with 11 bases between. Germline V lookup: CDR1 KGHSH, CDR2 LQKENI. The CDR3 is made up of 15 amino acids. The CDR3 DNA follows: TGTGCCAGCTCACCACGGCTGGGGGGGAATGAAAAACTGTTTTTT. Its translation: CASSPRLGGNEKLFF.

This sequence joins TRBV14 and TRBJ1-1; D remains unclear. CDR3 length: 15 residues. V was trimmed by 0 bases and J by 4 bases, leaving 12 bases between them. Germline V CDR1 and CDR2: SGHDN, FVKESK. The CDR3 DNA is TGTGCCAGCAGCCAAGATGCGGGAGCGGGCACTGAAGCTTTCTTT. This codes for CASSQDAGAGTEAFF.

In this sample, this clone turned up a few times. Here the CDR3 DNA reads TGTGCCAGCTCACCAACCTTCGGACAGGGCAATCAGCCCCAGCATTTT. This sequence encodes CASSPTFGQGNQPQHF. V is TRBV18 and J is TRBJ1-5, with 7 positions matching TRBD1. Germline loops: CDR1 KGHSH, CDR2 LQKENI. CDR3 length equals 16 residues. After removal of 2 bases from V and 2 bases from J, the junction contained 6 bases not matched to a gene.

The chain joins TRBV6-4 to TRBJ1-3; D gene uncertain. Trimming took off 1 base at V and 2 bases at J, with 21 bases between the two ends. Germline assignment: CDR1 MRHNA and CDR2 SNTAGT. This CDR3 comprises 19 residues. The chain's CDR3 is CASSDWAGEGLSPGNTIYF. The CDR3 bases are TGTGCCAGCAGTGACTGGGCAGGAGAGGGCCTTTCCCCTGGAAACACCATATATTTT.

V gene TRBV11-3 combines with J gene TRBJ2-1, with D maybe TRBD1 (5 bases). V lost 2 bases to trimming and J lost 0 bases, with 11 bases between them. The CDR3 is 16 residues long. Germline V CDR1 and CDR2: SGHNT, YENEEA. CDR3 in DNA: TGTGCCAGCAGCTTACGAGTAAGGGGCTCCTACAATGAGCAGTTCTTC. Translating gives CASSLRVRGSYNEQFF.

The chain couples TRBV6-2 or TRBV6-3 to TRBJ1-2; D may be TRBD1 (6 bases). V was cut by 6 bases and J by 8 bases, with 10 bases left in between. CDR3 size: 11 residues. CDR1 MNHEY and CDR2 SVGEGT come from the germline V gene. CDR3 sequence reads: CASSLGQGYTF. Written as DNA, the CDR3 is TGTGCCAGCAGCCTCGGACAGGGCTACACCTTC.

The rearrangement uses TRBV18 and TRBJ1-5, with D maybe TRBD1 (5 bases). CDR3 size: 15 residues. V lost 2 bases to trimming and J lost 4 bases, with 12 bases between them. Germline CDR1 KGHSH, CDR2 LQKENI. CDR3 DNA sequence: TGTGCCAGCTCACCAGCGACAGCGACTAATCAGCCCCAGCATTTT. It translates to CASSPATATNQPQHF.

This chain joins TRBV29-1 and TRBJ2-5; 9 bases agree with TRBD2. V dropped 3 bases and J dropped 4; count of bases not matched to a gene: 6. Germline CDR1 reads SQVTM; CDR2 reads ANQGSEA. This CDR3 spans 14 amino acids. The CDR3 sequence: CSVDPAGGSETQYF. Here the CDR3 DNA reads TGCAGCGTTGATCCAGCGGGAGGATCAGAGACCCAGTACTTC.

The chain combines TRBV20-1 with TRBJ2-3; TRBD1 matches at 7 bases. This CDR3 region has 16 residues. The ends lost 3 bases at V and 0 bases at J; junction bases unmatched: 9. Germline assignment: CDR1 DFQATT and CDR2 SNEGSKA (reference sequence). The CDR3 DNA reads TGCAGTGCTAGTTTAGGGGGCGGTCCTAGCACAGATACGCAGTATTTT. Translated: CSASLGGGPSTDTQYF.

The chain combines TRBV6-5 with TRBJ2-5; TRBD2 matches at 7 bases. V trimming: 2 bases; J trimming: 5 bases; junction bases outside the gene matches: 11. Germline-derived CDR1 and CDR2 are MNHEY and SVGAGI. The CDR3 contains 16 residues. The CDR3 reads CASSYPWAGAGETQYF. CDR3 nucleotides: TGTGCCAGCAGTTACCCCTGGGCGGGAGCGGGTGAGACCCAGTACTTC.

The CDR3 sequence is CASSRGGGPGNTIYF. DNA of the CDR3: TGTGCCAGCAGCCGAGGGGGGGGCCCAGGAAACACCATATATTTT. The chain uses TRBV7-8 and TRBJ1-3; perhaps TRBD1 as D (6 bases). The CDR3 spans 15 residues. Germline CDR1 SGHVS, CDR2 FQNEAQ. Trimming removed 5 bases at V and 4 bases at J, with 15 bases between.

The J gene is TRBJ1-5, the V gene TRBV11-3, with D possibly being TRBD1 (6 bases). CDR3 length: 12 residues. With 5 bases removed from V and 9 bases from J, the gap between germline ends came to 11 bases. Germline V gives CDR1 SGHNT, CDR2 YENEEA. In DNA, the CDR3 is TGTGCCAGCAGCCCAGGGGACTCGCCCCAGCATTTT. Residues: CASSPGDSPQHF.

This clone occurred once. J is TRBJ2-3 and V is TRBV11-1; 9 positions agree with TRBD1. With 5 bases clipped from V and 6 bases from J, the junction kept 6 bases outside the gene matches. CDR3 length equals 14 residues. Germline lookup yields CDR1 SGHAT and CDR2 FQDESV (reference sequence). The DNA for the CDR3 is TGTGCCAGCAGCCAAGACAGGGGGTCCGATACGCAGTATTTT. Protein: CASSQDRGSDTQYF.